The 18 T cell receptor beta chains below all came from one sample that was sequenced in a study of blood T cell repertoires in COVID-19. Clones were sequenced by immunoSEQ multiplex PCR, and TCRdb holds only the in-frame ones, with some missing. The table includes under 350,000 clones, about 80% detected once. Material for sequencing was peripheral blood. These TCRs come from a woman aged 50 to 65 who had recovered from COVID-19.

This chain links TRBV5-5 with TRBJ2-7; D uncertain. The V gene's germline CDR1 is SGHKS and CDR2 YYEKEE (reference sequence). The CDR3 consists of 11 residues. Trimming took 1 base from V and 5 from J, leaving 4 bases between them. The CDR3 DNA reads as TGTGCCAGCAGCTTGTATAACGAGCAGTACTTC. This codes for CASSLYNEQYF.

The CDR3 sequence: CASLGQNSYNSPLHF. In nucleotides, the CDR3 is TGTGCCAGCCTCGGACAGAACTCCTATAATTCACCCCTCCACTTT. V usage is TRBV6-5 and J usage is TRBJ1-6, with D perhaps TRBD1 (6 bases). CDR1 and CDR2 from the germline V gene are MNHEY and SVGAGI. The CDR3 length is 15 residues. V dropped 8 bases and J dropped 0 bases, with 11 bases sitting between them.

The rearrangement links TRBV7-7 to TRBJ2-3; TRBD2 aligns across 14 bases. J lost 5 bases, V lost 3 bases, and 1 base had no gene match. Looked up from germline, CDR1 is SSHAT and CDR2 is FNYEAQ (reference sequence). The CDR3 consists of 15 residues. This CDR3 is CASSLGLAGVDTQYF. In nucleotides, the CDR3 is TGTGCCAGCAGCTTGGGACTAGCGGGAGTAGATACGCAGTATTTT. Full variable domain (outside the CDR3, taken from reference TRBV7-7 and TRBJ2-3): GAGVSQSPRYKVTKRGQDVTLRCDPISSHATLYWYQQALGQGPEFLTYFNYEAQPDKSGLPSDRFSAERPEGSISTLTIQRTEQRDSAMYRCASSLGLAGVDTQYFGPGTRLTVL.

The chain links TRBV6-5 to TRBJ1-1; D perhaps matches TRBD1 (5 bases). CDR3 length equals 14 residues. The germline V gene has CDR1 MNHEY and CDR2 SVGAGI. Deletions cut 2 bases from V and 5 bases from J, with 12 bases between. As DNA, the CDR3 is TGTGCCAGCAGTTACGTCCAGGGAAATACTGAAGCTTTCTTT. The encoded protein is CASSYVQGNTEAFF.

This clone has ten or more counts. Other DNA variants within this sample encode the same CDR3. DNA of the CDR3: TGTGCCAGCAGCCAAGATAGAGGGTTTGGCTACACCTTC. It encodes CASSQDRGFGYTF. V is TRBV3-1 (or the pseudogene TRBV3-2) and J is TRBJ1-2; the D is unclear. CDR1 and CDR2 from the germline V gene are LGHDT and YNNKEL (reference sequence). Trimming removed 0 bases from V and 7 bases from J, with 9 bases in between. The CDR3 runs to 13 residues.

A few counts support this clone. V usage is TRBV6-5 and J usage is TRBJ1-1, with D unclear. Trimming removed 10 bases at V and 7 bases at J, with 16 bases between. There are 12 residues in the CDR3. Germline CDR1 MNHEY, CDR2 SVGAGI. CDR3 region: CATLRGMGEAFF. CDR3 DNA: TGTGCCACCTTACGAGGAATGGGTGAAGCTTTCTTT.

For this clone: Other DNA sequences of this sample code for an identical CDR3. The chain is built from TRBV5-1 and TRBJ2-5; D is perhaps TRBD1 (5 bases). This CDR3 region has 13 residues. Trimming left V 3 bases short and J 2 bases short, with 8 bases between. Germline V lookup: CDR1 SGHRS, CDR2 YFSETQ. Written as DNA, the CDR3 is TGCGCCAGCAGCTCCACAGGTCAAGAGACCCAGTACTTC. Its translation: CASSSTGQETQYF.

This chain uses TRBV6-6 with TRBJ2-7, with D perhaps matching TRBD1 (5 bases). The length of the CDR3 is 13 residues. Germline assignment: CDR1 MNHNY and CDR2 SVGAGI (reference sequence). The V gene lost 10 bases and the J gene lost 5 bases, with 18 bases spanning the gap. CDR3 protein: CAIAGQESDEQYF. CDR3 nucleotides: TGTGCCATCGCAGGACAAGAATCCGACGAGCAGTACTTC.

V gene TRBV28 combines with J gene TRBJ2-4; D is perhaps TRBD2 (5 bases). CDR3 size: 16 residues. CDR1 MDHEN and CDR2 SYDVKM come from the germline V gene. Trimming shortened V by 3 bases and J by 1 base, and 13 bases separated the two germline ends. The CDR3 sequence is CASSFSQPGAKNIQYF. The CDR3 region has the DNA TGTGCCAGCAGTTTTTCCCAACCGGGGGCCAAAAACATTCAGTACTTC.

V usage is TRBV6-1 and J usage is TRBJ1-6, with 7 bases lining up with TRBD1. Germline lookup yields CDR1 MNHNS and CDR2 SASEGT. The CDR3 is 14 residues long. J was trimmed by 5 bases and V by 6 bases; bases with no gene match: 4. Here the CDR3 DNA reads TGTGCCAGCAGCTCGACAGGGAATAATTCACCCCTCCACTTT. It specifies CASSSTGNNSPLHF.

The V call is TRBV11-2, the J call TRBJ2-7; D is unresolved. Trimming took off 0 bases at V and 9 bases at J, with 24 bases between the two ends. The V gene's germline CDR1 is SGHAT and CDR2 FQNNGV. CDR3 length: 17 residues. The CDR3 loop is CASSLDGTSRDTRGQYF. The CDR3 DNA follows: TGTGCCAGCAGCTTAGATGGAACCTCACGCGATACCCGAGGGCAGTACTTC. Variable domain in full (rest from reference TRBV11-2 and TRBJ2-7): EAGVAQSPRYKIIEKRQSVAFWCNPISGHATLYWYQQILGQGPKLLIQFQNNGVVDDSQLPKDRFSAERLKGVDSTLKIQPAKLEDSAVYLCASSLDGTSRDTRGQYFGPGTRLTVT.

This chain connects TRBV10-3 to TRBJ2-7; 9 nucleotides match TRBD1. Germline V gives CDR1 ENHRY, CDR2 SYGVKD. The CDR3 totals 15 residues. Germline trimming cut 3 bases from V and 6 bases from J; bases unmatched to any gene: 9. The CDR3 protein is CAISDMGQGSVEQYF. The CDR3 coding sequence is TGTGCCATCAGTGACATGGGACAGGGATCAGTCGAGCAGTACTTC.

CDR3: CASSQVLGANEQYF. CDR3 nucleotide sequence: TGCGCCAGCAGCCAAGTCCTAGGGGCGAACGAGCAGTACTTC. The chain has TRBV4-3 and TRBJ2-7, with a possible D match to TRBD1 (5 bases). This CDR3 comprises 14 residues. Germline CDR1 is LGHNA and CDR2 is YSLEER. V dropped 1 base and J dropped 5 bases, with 12 bases sitting between them.

The chain couples TRBV2 to TRBJ1-4, with D unclear. The V gene's germline CDR1 is SNHLY and CDR2 FYNNEI. Trimming left V 4 bases short and J 4 bases short, with 7 bases between. The CDR3 totals 13 residues. In DNA form, the CDR3 reads TGTGCCAGCAGTGGACGGGTTAATGAAAAACTGTTTTTT. Amino acids: CASSGRVNEKLFF. Together with reference TRBV2 and TRBJ1-4, the CDR3 gives the full variable domain: EPEVTQTPSHQVTQMGQEVILRCVPISNHLYFYWYRQILGQKVEFLVSFYNNEISEKSEIFDDQFSVERPDGSNFTLKIRSTKLEDSAMYFCASSGRVNEKLFFGSGTQLSVL.

This rearrangement joins TRBV20-1 to TRBJ1-5; unclear D gene. Germline loops: CDR1 DFQATT, CDR2 SNEGSKA (reference sequence). The V end was cut by 3 bases, the J end by 6 bases, with 24 bases between. This CDR3 contains 17 residues. The CDR3 here is CSASEEESSFVIQPQHF. The CDR3 DNA sequence: TGCAGTGCTAGTGAGGAGGAGTCGTCTTTTGTCATTCAGCCCCAGCATTTT.

This clone was counted only a few times. The gene calls are TRBV6-2 or TRBV6-3 and TRBJ1-5; the D is unclear. The CDR3 is 13 amino acids. Germline CDR1 is MNHEY and CDR2 is SVGEGT. Trimming cost V 0 bases and J 5 bases, with 5 bases left between them. In DNA form, the CDR3 reads TGTGCCAGCAGTTACTCGACTTATCAGCCCCAGCATTTT. It translates to CASSYSTYQPQHF.

This clone was seen more than once but under ten times. CDR3 residues: CASNGRETDTQYF. DNA of the CDR3: TGTGCCAGCAACGGCAGGGAAACAGATACGCAGTATTTT. The chain uses TRBV6-5 and TRBJ2-3; a weak D match, TRBD1 (5 bases). V was cut by 7 bases and J by 3 bases, with 11 bases left in between. The V gene's germline CDR1 is MNHEY and CDR2 SVGAGI. This CDR3 is 13 amino acids long.

The CDR3 coding sequence is TGTGCCTGGAGGACACAGGGGATTGGGGCTGAAGCTTTCTTT. The encoded protein is CAWRTQGIGAEAFF. This chain uses TRBV30 with TRBJ1-1, with 7 positions matching TRBD1. V lost 3 bases to trimming and J lost 6 bases; unmatched junction nucleotides: 10. The CDR3 covers 14 residues. Per germline, CDR1 GTSNPN and CDR2 SVGIG (reference sequence). Supplemented by reference TRBV30 and TRBJ1-1, the full variable domain reads SQTIHQWPATLVQPVGSPLSLECTVEGTSNPNLYWYRQAAGRGLQLLFYSVGIGQISSEVPQNLSASRPQDRQFILSSKKLLLSDSGFYLCAWRTQGIGAEAFFGQGTRLTVV.